Presented here are 27 T cell receptor beta chains from one specimen sequenced in a study of Ad26.COV2.S vaccination and SARS-CoV-2 variants. TCRdb's copy holds only in-frame clones and misses some; the assay was immunoSEQ multiplex PCR. The table has 440,000 or so clones, less than 95% seen once. Regarding treatment: over 15 received Ad26.COV2.S at low or high dose, single or two shots; about 5 received placebo; per-sample allocation not given. Collection of samples fell on day 63 after the first vaccine or placebo injection. This material consisted of peripheral blood, taken in a trial of Ad26.COV2.S vaccine versus placebo. The source is a person aged 18 to 65 who received the Ad26.COV2.S COVID-19 vaccine or a placebo.

This chain links TRBV20-1 with TRBJ1-2, with unresolved D. This CDR3 has 11 residues. The V end lost 2 bases, the J end lost 7 bases, and 8 bases lay between the germline ends. Germline V gene sequence: CDR1 DFQATT, CDR2 SNEGSKA (reference sequence). The chain's CDR3 is CSARNSGGYTF. The CDR3 DNA reads TGCAGTGCTAGAAATTCGGGTGGCTACACCTTC.

The chain uses TRBV2 and TRBJ2-7; 7 bases line up with TRBD2. Germline V gene data show CDR1 as SNHLY and CDR2 as FYNNEI. The CDR3 totals 17 residues. The J segment lost 4 bases and the V segment lost 2 bases, leaving 14 bases of the junction unmatched. The DNA for the CDR3 is TGTGCCAGCAGTGAAAATATTGCCCGAGCGGGAAGGTACGAGCAGTACTTC. The encoded protein is CASSENIARAGRYEQYF.

This sequence joins TRBV28 and TRBJ1-1, with a tentative D call TRBD1 (5 bases). This CDR3 region has 14 residues. Deletions cut 8 bases from V and 5 bases from J, with 18 bases between. CDR1 is MDHEN and CDR2 is SYDVKM in the germline V gene. The CDR3 DNA reads TGTGCCAGCCCGGTGGCAGGGAGAGAAACTGAAGCTTTCTTT. Translation gives CASPVAGRETEAFF.

The chain employs TRBV5-1 and TRBJ2-1; 9 nucleotides align to TRBD2. Trimming took 0 bases from V and 6 from J; bases not matched to a gene: 4. Germline V CDR1 and CDR2: SGHRS, YFSETQ. There are 15 residues in the CDR3. This CDR3 is CASSLASGKGNEQFF. In DNA form, the CDR3 reads TGCGCCAGCAGCTTGGCTAGCGGGAAAGGCAATGAGCAGTTCTTC.

The CDR3 reads CASAKQGLRGTQYF. The DNA for the CDR3 is TGTGCCAGCGCTAAACAGGGGCTTCGGGGTACGCAGTATTTT. The chain links TRBV7-2 to TRBJ2-3; 7 nucleotides match TRBD1. The CDR3 is 14 residues long. Looked up from germline, CDR1 is SGHTA and CDR2 is FQGNSA. V trimming: 8 bases; J trimming: 8 bases; junction bases outside the gene matches: 13. The full variable domain, completed using reference TRBV7-2 and TRBJ2-3, is GAGVSQSPSNKVTEKGKDVELRCDPISGHTALYWYRQSLGQGLEFLIYFQGNSAPDKSGLPSDRFSAERTGGSVSTLTIQRTQQEDSAVYLCASAKQGLRGTQYFGPGTRLTVL.

In its sample, this clone was seen a few times. The rearrangement links TRBV2 to TRBJ1-2; perhaps TRBD1 as D (5 bases). The V and J ends lost 1 base and 3 bases respectively, with 9 bases between them. The length of the CDR3 is 14 residues. Germline V CDR1 and CDR2: SNHLY, FYNNEI. CDR3 DNA: TGTGCCAGCAGTGAAGACATAGGGGACTATGGCTACACCTTC. Its translation: CASSEDIGDYGYTF.

J is TRBJ2-1 and V is TRBV28, with 7 bases fitting TRBD1. V shed 3 bases, J shed 5 bases, and the junction held 4 bases outside the gene matches. The CDR3 sequence is 14 residues long. The germline V gene has CDR1 MDHEN and CDR2 SYDVKM. This CDR3 is CASSFPGTDNEQFF. The DNA for the CDR3 is TGTGCCAGCAGTTTTCCCGGGACAGACAATGAGCAGTTCTTC. The full variable domain, in which reference TRBV28 and TRBJ2-1 provide the parts outside the CDR3, is DVKVTQSSRYLVKRTGEKVFLECVQDMDHENMFWYRQDPGLGLRLIYFSYDVKMKEKGDIPEGYSVSREKKERFSLILESASTNQTSMYLCASSFPGTDNEQFFGPGTRLTVL.

This sequence joins TRBV29-1 and TRBJ1-5, with D maybe TRBD1 (5 bases). Between the trimmed V and J ends, which lost 6 bases and 1 base, there was a span of 13 bases. Germline CDR1 reads SQVTM; CDR2 reads ANQGSEA. The CDR3 has 14 amino acids. CDR3 region: CSVGGGVSNQPQHF. CDR3 nucleotide sequence: TGCAGCGTCGGCGGGGGGGTCAGCAATCAGCCCCAGCATTTT.

The rearrangement joins TRBV5-4 to TRBJ2-6; D is unclear. CDR1 and CDR2 (germline): SGHNT, YYREEE (reference sequence). The CDR3 is made up of 15 amino acids. V gave up 1 base and J gave up 2 bases, with 7 bases separating them. CDR3 nucleotide sequence: TGTGCCAGCAGCTTGATCCAGGCTGGGGCCAACGTCCTGACTTTC. Protein product: CASSLIQAGANVLTF. Variable domain in full (rest from reference TRBV5-4 and TRBJ2-6): ETGVTQSPTHLIKTRGQQVTLRCSSQSGHNTVSWYQQALGQGPQFIFQYYREEENGRGNFPPRFSGLQFPNYSSELNVNALELDDSALYLCASSLIQAGANVLTFGAGSRLTVL.

With respect to this clone: Other nucleotide sequences from this sample produce the same CDR3. V usage is TRBV11-2 and J usage is TRBJ2-5; D gene unclear. Trimming took off 4 bases at V and 5 bases at J, with 5 bases between the two ends. CDR3 length: 11 residues. Germline CDR1 reads SGHAT; CDR2 reads FQNNGV. CDR3 residues: CASSSRETQYF. Here the CDR3 DNA reads TGTGCCAGCAGCTCCCGTGAGACCCAGTACTTC. The full variable domain, rest sourced from reference TRBV11-2 and TRBJ2-5, is EAGVAQSPRYKIIEKRQSVAFWCNPISGHATLYWYQQILGQGPKLLIQFQNNGVVDDSQLPKDRFSAERLKGVDSTLKIQPAKLEDSAVYLCASSSRETQYFGPGTRLLVL.

The chain uses TRBV18 and TRBJ2-5, with D perhaps being TRBD1 or TRBD2 (5 bases each). Per the germline V gene, CDR1 is KGHSH and CDR2 is LQKENI. Trimming stripped 3 bases from V and 5 bases from J, with 19 bases between. The CDR3 is 16 amino acids. The CDR3 region is CASSPGIGKGFETQYF. As DNA, the CDR3 is TGTGCCAGCTCACCGGGTATCGGGAAGGGGTTCGAGACCCAGTACTTC.

The V and J genes are TRBV6-5 and TRBJ1-2; D uncertain. Trimming left V 4 bases short and J 7 bases short, with 10 bases between. The CDR3 covers 12 residues. Germline V lookup: CDR1 MNHEY, CDR2 SVGAGI. The chain's CDR3 is CASSSLDSGYTF. CDR3 sequence (DNA): TGTGCCAGCAGTTCCCTTGATAGTGGCTACACCTTC.

This rearrangement joins TRBV7-2 to TRBJ2-1; 12 bases are shared with TRBD2. CDR3 length equals 14 residues. The V segment lost 4 bases and the J segment 9 bases; nucleotides outside the gene matches: 4. CDR1 is SGHTA, CDR2 FQGNSA, per germline. The CDR3 DNA reads TGTGCCAGCAGCTGGACTAGCGGGAATGGTGAGCAGTTCTTC. The encoded protein is CASSWTSGNGEQFF.

The V and J genes are TRBV28 and TRBJ1-6; 7 nucleotides line up with TRBD1. Germline CDR1 is MDHEN and CDR2 is SYDVKM. The V gene end was trimmed by 7 bases and the J gene end by 5 bases; junction bases not matched to a gene: 11. The length of the CDR3 is 16 residues. The CDR3, as DNA: TGTGCCAGCACACACAGGGGAGCCGTAAATAATTCACCCCTCCACTTT. It specifies CASTHRGAVNNSPLHF. The variable domain in full, with the rest retrieved from reference TRBV28 and TRBJ1-6, is DVKVTQSSRYLVKRTGEKVFLECVQDMDHENMFWYRQDPGLGLRLIYFSYDVKMKEKGDIPEGYSVSREKKERFSLILESASTNQTSMYLCASTHRGAVNNSPLHFGNGTRLTVT.

The chain is built from TRBV6-1 and TRBJ2-7; possibly TRBD2 for D (6 bases). Looked up from germline, CDR1 is MNHNS and CDR2 is SASEGT. This CDR3 comprises 15 residues. V dropped 3 bases and J dropped 4 bases, with 16 bases sitting between them. The CDR3 bases are TGTGCCAGCAGTGATCGGGCGGGAACAGTTTACGAGCAGTACTTC. This encodes CASSDRAGTVYEQYF.

The gene calls are TRBV28 and TRBJ2-7; D call uncertain. This CDR3 spans 13 amino acids. V lost 2 bases to trimming and J lost 7 bases, with 12 bases between them. The germline gives CDR1 MDHEN, CDR2 SYDVKM. CDR3 sequence (DNA): TGTGCCAGCAGTTTAGTGGGTTCGGCGGAGCAGTACTTC. Translation gives CASSLVGSAEQYF.

With respect to this clone: This CDR3 is also generated by other DNA sequences in the sample. This chain joins TRBV29-1 and TRBJ2-7, with TRBD1 identical over 11 bases. The CDR3 covers 12 residues. The J segment lost 7 bases and the V segment lost 7 bases, leaving 6 bases of the junction unmatched. Per the germline V gene, CDR1 is SQVTM and CDR2 is ANQGSEA. The CDR3 is CSAGQGAREQYF. CDR3 coding DNA: TGCAGCGCTGGACAGGGGGCTCGAGAGCAGTACTTC.

The V call is TRBV9, the J call TRBJ2-2; 8 bases map to TRBD2. Trimming took 0 bases from V and 4 from J; bases not matched to a gene: 8. Germline lookup yields CDR1 SGDLS and CDR2 YYNGEE. There are 17 residues in the CDR3. The CDR3 region has the DNA TGTGCCAGCAGCGTAGCTGCCGGGACTAGTAGCACCGGGGAGCTGTTTTTT. Its protein is CASSVAAGTSSTGELFF.

This chain links TRBV6-5 with TRBJ2-1; 13 bases match TRBD2. The CDR3 length is 15 residues. V shed 6 bases, J shed 7 bases, and the junction held 6 bases outside the gene matches. The V gene's germline CDR1 is MNHEY and CDR2 SVGAGI. Here the CDR3 DNA reads TGTGCCAGCAGCGTACTAGCGGGAGGGCCGAATGAGCAGTTCTTC. It encodes CASSVLAGGPNEQFF.

The chain recombines TRBV14 with TRBJ2-1; 10 bases are shared with TRBD2. The CDR3 has 14 residues. V shed 4 bases, J shed 8 bases, and the junction held 5 bases outside the gene matches. CDR1 and CDR2 from the germline V gene are SGHDN and FVKESK. CDR3 sequence reads: CASSLSAGGDEQFF. The CDR3 DNA reads as TGTGCCAGCAGCCTCTCAGCGGGAGGGGATGAGCAGTTCTTC.

This clone was detected once. The V gene is TRBV2, the J gene TRBJ2-5; D gene unclear. The CDR3 has 14 amino acids. Trimming cost V 1 base and J 3 bases, with 9 bases left between them. Germline V CDR1 and CDR2: SNHLY, FYNNEI. CDR3 in amino acids: CASSEGEKEETQYF. The CDR3 coding sequence is TGTGCCAGCAGTGAAGGGGAAAAGGAAGAGACCCAGTACTTC.

The J gene is TRBJ2-1, the V gene TRBV28; 7 nucleotides line up with TRBD2. Trimming cost V 5 bases and J 8 bases; bases outside gene matches: 9. The CDR3 extends over 14 amino acids. Germline loops: CDR1 MDHEN, CDR2 SYDVKM. CDR3 nucleotide sequence: TGTGCCAGCAGTAGGGGCGGGAGAAGGGATGAGCAGTTCTTC. The encoded protein is CASSRGGRRDEQFF.

V gene TRBV11-3 combines with J gene TRBJ1-5; 7 bases match TRBD1. Germline assignment: CDR1 SGHNT and CDR2 YENEEA. Trimming took 0 bases from V and 3 from J; bases not matched to a gene: 11. The CDR3 is made up of 18 amino acids. The CDR3 reads CASSLDRGVGQLNQPQHF. Here the CDR3 DNA reads TGTGCCAGCAGCTTAGATCGGGGGGTGGGACAGCTCAATCAGCCCCAGCATTTT.

The chain uses TRBV5-4 and TRBJ2-7, with unresolved D. CDR3 length equals 12 residues. Germline-derived CDR1 and CDR2 are SGHNT and YYREEE (reference sequence). Trimming removed 0 bases from V and 10 bases from J, with 11 bases in between. The CDR3, as DNA: TGTGCCAGCAGCTTGGAAGGCCTGGGACAGTACTTC. Amino acids: CASSLEGLGQYF.

The chain recombines TRBV2 with TRBJ2-7; 7 bases line up with TRBD1. Germline-derived CDR1 and CDR2 are SNHLY and FYNNEI. V shed 2 bases and J 2 bases; nucleotides not matched to a gene: 12. The CDR3 runs 17 residues. The CDR3 sequence is CASSERGQRGSTYEQYF. CDR3 bases: TGTGCCAGCAGTGAAAGGGGACAGAGGGGAAGTACCTACGAGCAGTACTTC.

The chain couples TRBV7-8 to TRBJ1-2; D possibly corresponds to TRBD1 (5 bases). Germline V gene lookup returns CDR1 SGHVS and CDR2 FQNEAQ. The CDR3 loop spans 14 amino acids. V was trimmed by 3 bases and J by 5 bases, leaving 13 bases between them. CDR3 loop: CASSFEEEGYGYTF. CDR3 coding DNA: TGTGCCAGCAGCTTTGAAGAGGAGGGGTATGGCTACACCTTC.

This chain connects TRBV18 to TRBJ2-1, with 8 bases that match TRBD2. CDR3 size: 12 residues. V shed 4 bases, J shed 9 bases, and the junction held 2 bases outside the gene matches. CDR1 and CDR2 (germline): KGHSH, LQKENI. For the CDR3, the DNA is TGTGCCAGCTCACTCGGGACTAGTGAGCAGTTCTTC. Translation gives CASSLGTSEQFF.